These 3 T cell receptor beta chains were sequenced from one sample in a study of response to subunit inactivated influenza vaccine. TCRdb ran MiXCR on the RT-PCR reads and lists one entry per CDR3 protein. The sample yields a few hundred thousand distinct CDR3 sequences, about 15% seen once. The sample in question was PBMCs from blood, obtained 12 days after vaccination. These receptors were collected from a man aged 50-60 years who received an inactivated influenza vaccine.

This clonotype was seen a few times. This chain links TRBV5-5 with TRBJ1-2, with TRBD1 as a possible D gene (6 bases). The length of the CDR3 is 16 residues. Trimming removed 7 bases at V and 4 bases at J, with 23 bases between. From germline, CDR1 is SGHKS and CDR2 YYEKEE (reference sequence). This CDR3 is CASFPSGAGDTYGYTF. The CDR3 nucleotides read TGTGCCAGCTTCCCCTCGGGGGCAGGGGATACCTATGGCTACACCTTC.

In its sample, this clonotype was seen a few times. V usage is TRBV18 and J usage is TRBJ1-4; D unclear. The CDR3 is 13 amino acids. Trimming took 3 bases from V and 6 from J, leaving 8 bases between them. CDR1 and CDR2 (germline): KGHSH, LQKENI. CDR3 amino acids: CASSPYQDEKLFF. CDR3 sequence (DNA): TGTGCCAGCTCACCTTATCAGGATGAAAAACTGTTTTTT.

This chain uses TRBV20-1 with TRBJ2-1; the D call may be TRBD1 or TRBD2 (5 bases each). V dropped 0 bases and J dropped 4 bases, with 19 bases sitting between them. The germline gives CDR1 DFQATT, CDR2 SNEGSKA (reference sequence). The CDR3 runs to 17 residues. Here the CDR3 DNA reads TGCAGTGCTAGAGACCCCTTCCCGGGACCGAGGTACAATGAGCAGTTCTTC. It translates to CSARDPFPGPRYNEQFF.